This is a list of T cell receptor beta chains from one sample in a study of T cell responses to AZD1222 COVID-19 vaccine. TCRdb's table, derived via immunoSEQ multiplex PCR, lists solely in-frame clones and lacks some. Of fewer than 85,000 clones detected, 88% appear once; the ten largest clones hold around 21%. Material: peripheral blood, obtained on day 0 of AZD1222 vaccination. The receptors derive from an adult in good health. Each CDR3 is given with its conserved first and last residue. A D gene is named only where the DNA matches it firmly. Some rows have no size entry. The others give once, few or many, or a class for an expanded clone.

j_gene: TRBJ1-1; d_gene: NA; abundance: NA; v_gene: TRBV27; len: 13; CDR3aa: CASSVNRDTEAFF; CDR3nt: TGTGCCAGCAGTGTAAACAGGGACACTGAAGCTTTCTTT
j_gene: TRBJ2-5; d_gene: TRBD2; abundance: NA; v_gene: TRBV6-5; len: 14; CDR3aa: CASRQIAGGGTQYF; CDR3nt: TGTGCCAGCAGGCAGATAGCGGGGGGAGGGACCCAGTACTTC
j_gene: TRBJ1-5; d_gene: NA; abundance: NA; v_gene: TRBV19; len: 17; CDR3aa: CASRGRAGAYSNQPQHF; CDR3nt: TGTGCCAGTAGGGGGAGGGCAGGGGCTTATAGCAATCAGCCCCAGCATTTT
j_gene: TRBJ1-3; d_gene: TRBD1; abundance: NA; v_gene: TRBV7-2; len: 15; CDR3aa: CASKEDRDSGNTIYF; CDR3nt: TGTGCCAGCAAAGAGGACAGGGATTCTGGAAACACCATATATTTT
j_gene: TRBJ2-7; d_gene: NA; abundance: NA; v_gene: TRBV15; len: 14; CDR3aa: CATSSDTGRWEQYF; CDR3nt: TGTGCCACCAGCAGCGACACCGGGCGGTGGGAGCAGTACTTC
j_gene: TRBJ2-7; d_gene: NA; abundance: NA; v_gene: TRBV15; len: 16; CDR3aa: CATSILTGTNRYEQYF; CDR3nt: TGTGCCACCAGCATCTTAACCGGGACAAATCGCTACGAGCAGTACTTC
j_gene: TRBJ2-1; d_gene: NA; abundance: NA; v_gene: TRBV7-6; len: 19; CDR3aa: CASSPGHGLARSSYNEQFF; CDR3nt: TGTGCCAGCAGCCCCGGCCACGGGTTGGCGAGGAGCTCCTACAATGAGCAGTTCTTC
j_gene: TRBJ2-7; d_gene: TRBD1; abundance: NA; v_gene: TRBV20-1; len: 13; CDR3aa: CSASPGTDYEQYF; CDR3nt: TGCAGTGCTAGTCCCGGGACAGATTACGAGCAGTACTTC
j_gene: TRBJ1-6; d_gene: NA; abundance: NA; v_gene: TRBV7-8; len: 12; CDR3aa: CASSLGNSPLHF; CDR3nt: TGTGCCAGCAGCTTGGGCAATTCACCCCTCCACTTT
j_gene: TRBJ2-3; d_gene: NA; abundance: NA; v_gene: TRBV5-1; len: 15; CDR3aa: CASSSRQGGGDTQYF; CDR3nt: TGCGCCAGCAGCTCAAGACAGGGCGGGGGAGATACGCAGTATTTT
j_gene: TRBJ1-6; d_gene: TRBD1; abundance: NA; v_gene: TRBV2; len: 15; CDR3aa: CASKTGTGGASPLHF; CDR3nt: TGTGCCAGCAAAACGGGGACAGGGGGCGCTTCACCCCTCCACTTT
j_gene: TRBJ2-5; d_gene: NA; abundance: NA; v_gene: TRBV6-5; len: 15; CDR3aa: CASSYSTGGGETQYF; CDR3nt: TGTGCCAGCAGTTACTCGACAGGTGGGGGGGAGACCCAGTACTTC
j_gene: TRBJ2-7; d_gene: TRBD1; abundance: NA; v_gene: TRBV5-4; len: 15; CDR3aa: CASSLGDRGLYEQYF; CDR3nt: TGTGCCAGCAGCTTGGGGGACAGGGGATTGTACGAGCAGTACTTC
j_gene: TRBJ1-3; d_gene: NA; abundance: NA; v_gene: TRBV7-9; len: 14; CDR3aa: CASSLVGDGNTIYF; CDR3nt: TGTGCCAGCAGCTTAGTAGGGGATGGAAACACCATATATTTT
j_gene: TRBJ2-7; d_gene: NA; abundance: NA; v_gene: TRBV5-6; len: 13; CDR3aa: CASSVGRRMEQYF; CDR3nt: TGTGCCAGCAGCGTGGGACGGAGGATGGAGCAGTACTTC
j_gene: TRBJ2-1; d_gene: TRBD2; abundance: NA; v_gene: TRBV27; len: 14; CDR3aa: CASSWREDYNEQFF; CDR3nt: TGTGCCAGCAGCTGGCGGGAGGATTACAATGAGCAGTTCTTC
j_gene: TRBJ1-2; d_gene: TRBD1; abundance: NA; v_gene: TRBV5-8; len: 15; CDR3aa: CASSPWGQGDYGYTF; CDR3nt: TGTGCCAGCAGCCCCTGGGGACAGGGCGACTATGGCTACACCTTC
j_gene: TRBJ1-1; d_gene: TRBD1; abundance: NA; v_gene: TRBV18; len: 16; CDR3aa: CASSRGQGIGNTEAFF; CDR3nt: TGTGCCAGCTCACGGGGACAGGGGATTGGAAACACTGAAGCTTTCTTT
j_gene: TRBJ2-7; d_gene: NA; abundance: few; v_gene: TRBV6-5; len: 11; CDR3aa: CASSFLDEQYF; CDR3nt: TGTGCCAGCAGTTTTTTGGACGAGCAGTACTTC
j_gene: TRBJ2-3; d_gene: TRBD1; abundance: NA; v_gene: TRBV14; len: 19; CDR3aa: CASSPTYWDRGHQTDTQYF; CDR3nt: TGTGCCAGCAGCCCTACTTACTGGGACAGGGGGCATCAAACAGATACGCAGTATTTT
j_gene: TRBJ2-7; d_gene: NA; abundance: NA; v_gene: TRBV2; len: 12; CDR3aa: CASRGTPYEQYF; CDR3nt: TGTGCCAGCAGGGGGACACCCTACGAGCAGTACTTC
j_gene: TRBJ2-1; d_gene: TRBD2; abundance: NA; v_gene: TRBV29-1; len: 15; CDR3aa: CSVGSAGGSYNEQFF; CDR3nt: TGCAGCGTTGGATCAGCGGGAGGGTCCTACAATGAGCAGTTCTTC
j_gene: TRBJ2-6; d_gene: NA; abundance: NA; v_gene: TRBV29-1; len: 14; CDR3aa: CSVRESSGANVLTF; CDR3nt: TGCAGCGTTCGGGAGAGCTCTGGGGCCAACGTCCTGACTTTC
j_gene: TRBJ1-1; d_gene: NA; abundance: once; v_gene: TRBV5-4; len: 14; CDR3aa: CASSLVDARTEAFF; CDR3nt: TGTGCCAGCAGCTTGGTCGATGCGAGGACTGAAGCTTTCTTT
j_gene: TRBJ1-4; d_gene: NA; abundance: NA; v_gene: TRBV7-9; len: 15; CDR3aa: CASSSSDSRNEKLFF; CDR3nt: TGTGCCAGCAGCTCGTCCGACAGCCGTAATGAAAAACTGTTTTTT
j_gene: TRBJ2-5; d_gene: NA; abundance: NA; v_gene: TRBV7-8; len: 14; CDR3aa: CASSLAGDLQTQYF; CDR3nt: TGTGCCAGCAGCTTAGCGGGGGACCTGCAGACCCAGTACTTC
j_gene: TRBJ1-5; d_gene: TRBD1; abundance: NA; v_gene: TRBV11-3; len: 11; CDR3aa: CASIQGGTQHF; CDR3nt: TGTGCCAGCATCCAGGGGGGGACCCAGCATTTT
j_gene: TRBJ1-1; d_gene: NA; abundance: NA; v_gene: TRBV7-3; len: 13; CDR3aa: CASSSGRNTEAFF; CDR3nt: TGTGCCAGCAGCTCTGGACGGAACACTGAAGCTTTCTTT
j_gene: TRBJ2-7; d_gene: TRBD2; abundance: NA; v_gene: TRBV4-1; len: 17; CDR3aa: CASSQEKTSGRAAEQYF; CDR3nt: TGCGCCAGCAGCCAAGAAAAGACTAGCGGGAGGGCCGCCGAGCAGTACTTC
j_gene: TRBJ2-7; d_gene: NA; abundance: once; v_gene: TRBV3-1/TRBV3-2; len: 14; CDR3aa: CASSPQERKYEQYF; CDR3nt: TGTGCCAGCAGCCCTCAGGAGAGAAAATACGAGCAGTACTTC
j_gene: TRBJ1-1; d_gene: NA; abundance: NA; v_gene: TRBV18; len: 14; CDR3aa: CASSQMLRNTEAFF; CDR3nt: TGTGCCAGCTCACAAATGCTAAGGAACACTGAAGCTTTCTTT
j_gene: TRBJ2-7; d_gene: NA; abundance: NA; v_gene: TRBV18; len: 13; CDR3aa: CASSPNGPYEQYF; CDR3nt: TGTGCCAGCTCACCAAACGGGCCCTACGAGCAGTACTTC
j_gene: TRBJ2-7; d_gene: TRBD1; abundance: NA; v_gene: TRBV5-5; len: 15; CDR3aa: CASSLAGTGSYEQYF; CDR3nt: TGTGCCAGCAGCTTGGCTGGGACAGGTTCCTACGAGCAGTACTTC
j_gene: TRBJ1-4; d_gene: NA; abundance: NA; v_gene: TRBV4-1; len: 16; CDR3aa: CASSQAETTGWEKLFF; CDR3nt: TGCGCCAGCAGCCAAGCCGAGACCACAGGCTGGGAAAAACTGTTTTTT
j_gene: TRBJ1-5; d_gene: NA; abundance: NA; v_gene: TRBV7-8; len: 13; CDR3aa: CASVGDSNQPQHF; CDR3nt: TGTGCCAGCGTTGGGGATAGCAATCAGCCCCAGCATTTT
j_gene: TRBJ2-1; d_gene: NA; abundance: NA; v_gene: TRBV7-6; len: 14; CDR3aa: CASSSPGLYNEQFF; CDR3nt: TGTGCCAGCAGCTCCCCGGGACTTTACAATGAGCAGTTCTTC
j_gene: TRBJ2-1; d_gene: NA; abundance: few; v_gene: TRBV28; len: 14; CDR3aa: CASSPPYTYNEQFF; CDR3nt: TGTGCCAGCAGTCCCCCTTACACATACAATGAGCAGTTCTTC
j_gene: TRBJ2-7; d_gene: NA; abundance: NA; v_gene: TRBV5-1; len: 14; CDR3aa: CASSLVVGSYEQYF; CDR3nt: TGCGCCAGCAGCTTGGTCGTCGGCTCCTACGAGCAGTACTTC
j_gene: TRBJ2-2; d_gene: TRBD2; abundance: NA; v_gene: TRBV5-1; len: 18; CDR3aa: CASSRIAGGAGGTGELFF; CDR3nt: TGCGCCAGCAGCCGGATAGCGGGGGGCGCCGGGGGCACCGGGGAGCTGTTTTTT
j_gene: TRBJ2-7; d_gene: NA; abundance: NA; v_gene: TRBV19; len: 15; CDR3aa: CASSPGTISLDEQYF; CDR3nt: TGTGCCAGTAGTCCCGGCACAATATCTTTGGACGAGCAGTACTTC
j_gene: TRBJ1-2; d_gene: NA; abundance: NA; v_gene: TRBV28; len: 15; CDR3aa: CASTGGAGSFYGYTF; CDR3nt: TGTGCCAGCACCGGGGGGGCGGGCTCTTTCTATGGCTACACCTTC
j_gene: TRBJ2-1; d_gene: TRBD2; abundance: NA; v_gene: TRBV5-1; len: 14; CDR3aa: CASSLALAGHEQFF; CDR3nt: TGCGCCAGCAGCTTGGCCCTAGCGGGGCATGAGCAGTTCTTC
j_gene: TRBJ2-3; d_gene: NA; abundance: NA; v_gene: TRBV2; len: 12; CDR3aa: CASSEGTDTQYF; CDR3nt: TGTGCCAGCAGTGAAGGCACAGATACGCAGTATTTT
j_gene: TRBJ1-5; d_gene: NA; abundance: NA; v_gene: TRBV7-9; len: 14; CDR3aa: CASSSDRPLAPQHF; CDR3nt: TGTGCCAGCAGCTCCGACAGGCCGCTGGCCCCCCAGCATTTT
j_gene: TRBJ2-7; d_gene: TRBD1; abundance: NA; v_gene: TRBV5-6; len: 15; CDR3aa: CASSLDRGQSYEQYF; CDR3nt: TGTGCCAGCAGCTTGGATCGGGGACAGTCCTACGAGCAGTACTTC
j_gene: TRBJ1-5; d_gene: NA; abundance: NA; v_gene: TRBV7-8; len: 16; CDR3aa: CASSLSGRALNQPQHF; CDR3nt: TGTGCCAGCAGCTTATCGGGCAGGGCCTTAAATCAGCCCCAGCATTTT
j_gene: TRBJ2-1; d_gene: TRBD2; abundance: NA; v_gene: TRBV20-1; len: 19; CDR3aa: CSASHRTSGGKGLGDEQFF; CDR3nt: TGCAGTGCTAGTCACAGGACTAGCGGGGGAAAGGGGTTGGGGGATGAGCAGTTCTTC
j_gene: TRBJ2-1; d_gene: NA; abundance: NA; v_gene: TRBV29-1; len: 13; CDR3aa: CSVEKSLANEQFF; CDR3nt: TGCAGCGTTGAAAAGTCCCTTGCCAATGAGCAGTTCTTC